The rows below give T cell receptor beta chains drawn from one sample of a study of Ad26.COV2.S vaccination and SARS-CoV-2 variants. Sequencing was performed with immunoSEQ multiplex PCR; in TCRdb, only in-frame clones are kept and a portion is missing. The table has more than 400,000 clones, about 92% seen once; the top ten hold approximately 4.3%. Sequencing was performed on peripheral blood, taken in a trial of Ad26.COV2.S vaccine versus placebo. The receptors stem from a person aged 18-60 years who received the Ad26.COV2.S COVID-19 vaccine or a placebo. CDR3s include the opening cysteine and the closing phenylalanine or tryptophan. The order of the fields is CDR3 length, V gene, D gene, J gene, clone size, CDR3 DNA, CDR3 protein. D genes are given only for firm matches. Clone size is given for some rows only: seen once, a few or many times, or a class if the clone is expanded.

13	TRBV30	.	TRBJ1-6	few	TGTGCCTGCCGGACGCAAGATAATTCACCCCTCCACTTT	CACRTQDNSPLHF
13	TRBV7-6	.	TRBJ2-7	few	TGTGCCAGCAGCTTAGCGGCGGGGTACGAGCAGTACTTC	CASSLAAGYEQYF
13	TRBV27	.	TRBJ1-4	.	TGTGCCAGCAGTTTTGGCATTAAAGAAAAACTGTTTTTT	CASSFGIKEKLFF
15	TRBV19	TRBD2	TRBJ2-7	.	TGTGCCAGTAAGACTAGCGGGAGCGCTAATGACGAGCAGTACTTC	CASKTSGSANDEQYF
13	TRBV30	.	TRBJ1-4	once	TGTGCCTTTCTACCACTGTCAAATGAAAAACTGTTTTTT	CAFLPLSNEKLFF
16	TRBV5-6	.	TRBJ2-5	.	TGTGCCAGCAGCTCAAAGGGGGGTGACAAGGGGAGGGACCAGTACTTC	CASSSKGGDKGRDQYF
14	TRBV15	TRBD1	TRBJ2-7	.	TGTGCCACCAGCCGTCGACAGGGCCCCTACGAGCAGTACTTC	CATSRRQGPYEQYF
16	TRBV9	TRBD1	TRBJ1-6	.	TGTGCCAGCAGCGAGGGACAGAGCTCCTATAATTCACCCCTCCACTTT	CASSEGQSSYNSPLHF
12	TRBV14	TRBD2	TRBJ2-7	.	TGTGCCAGCAGCCAAGCCTGGACTAGCACCTACTTC	CASSQAWTSTYF
13	TRBV7-2	.	TRBJ1-5	.	TGTGCCAGCAGCTTAGAGGACTATCAGCCCCAGCATTTT	CASSLEDYQPQHF
16	TRBV27	.	TRBJ1-6	.	TGTGCCAGCAGACTGAGTCTGCGGTCCTATAATTCACCCCTCCACTTT	CASRLSLRSYNSPLHF
14	TRBV28	.	TRBJ1-5	.	TGTGCCAGCAGTTTGCGTAACACCAATCAGCCCCAGCATTTT	CASSLRNTNQPQHF
14	TRBV6-6	.	TRBJ1-6	.	TGTGCCAGCAGTTACGCACAGGGAGGGTCACCCCTCCACTTT	CASSYAQGGSPLHF
16	TRBV28	TRBD1	TRBJ1-1	.	TGTGCCAGCAGTCAAAGGACAGGGGGCTTGAACACTGAAGCTTTCTTT	CASSQRTGGLNTEAFF
15	TRBV28	.	TRBJ1-1	.	TGTGCCAGCAGTAAGGGTCGGGCCCTCGGCACTGAAGCTTTCTTT	CASSKGRALGTEAFF
13	TRBV9	.	TRBJ2-5	.	TGTGCCAGCAGCGTAGCGGTCCAAGAGACCCAGTACTTC	CASSVAVQETQYF
15	TRBV18	TRBD1	TRBJ2-7	.	TGTGCCAGCTCACCTATAGGGACAGCTTCCTACGAGCAGTACTTC	CASSPIGTASYEQYF
13	TRBV10-3	.	TRBJ1-4	once	TGTGCCGCGAACAGGGCCCCGAATGAAAAACTGTTTTTT	CAANRAPNEKLFF
15	TRBV6-5	.	TRBJ1-1	.	TGTGCCAGCAGTTACTCGAGGGGAGGGGGTGCTGAAGCTTTCTTT	CASSYSRGGGAEAFF
12	TRBV3-1/TRBV3-2	.	TRBJ2-1	.	TGTGCCAGCAGCCAAGATCCTCCCCGACAGTTCTTC	CASSQDPPRQFF
15	TRBV2	TRBD1	TRBJ1-6	few	TGTGCCAGCAGCGGACAGGGTGTAGATAATTCACCCCTCCACTTT	CASSGQGVDNSPLHF
15	TRBV11-2	.	TRBJ2-1	few	TGTGCCAGCAGCTTACGAGGGGAGAGGTACAATGAGCAGTTCTTC	CASSLRGERYNEQFF
19	TRBV2	TRBD2	TRBJ2-5	.	TGTGCCAGCAGTGAAGGATTAGCTAGCGGGAGCGGGGTGGGAGAGACCCAGTACTTC	CASSEGLASGSGVGETQYF
15	TRBV10-3	.	TRBJ1-1	.	TGTGCCATCAGTGAGAGGGGGGGAATGAACACTGAAGCTTTCTTT	CAISERGGMNTEAFF
14	TRBV7-2	.	TRBJ1-4	.	TGTGCCAGCAGCCAACGACGGTTTAATGAAAAACTGTTTTTT	CASSQRRFNEKLFF
16	TRBV6-6	TRBD2	TRBJ2-7	once	TGTGCCAGCAGTTACTCAGGGCTAGCGGGTCGGAACGAGCAGTACTTC	CASSYSGLAGRNEQYF
17	TRBV7-4	TRBD2	TRBJ2-5	.	TGTGCCAGCAGCTTACGGCGGGCGGGAGGCCCCCACCAGACCCAGTACTTC	CASSLRRAGGPHQTQYF
9	TRBV28	.	TRBJ2-7	few	TGTGCCAGCGGGTACGAGCAGTACTTC	CASGYEQYF
13	TRBV5-6	.	TRBJ1-5	.	TGTGCCAGCAGCTTTTCCTCAAATCAGCCCCAGCATTTT	CASSFSSNQPQHF
16	TRBV4-2	TRBD2	TRBJ2-7	once	TGTGCCAGCAGCCAAGTCGGCGGGAGAAGAGGTGGGGAGCAGTACTTC	CASSQVGGRRGGEQYF
15	TRBV28	.	TRBJ1-5	.	TGTGCCAGCAGAATCCTCCTGGGGGTCGGTCAGCCCCAGCATTTT	CASRILLGVGQPQHF
15	TRBV7-9	.	TRBJ2-2	.	TGTGCCAGCAGCTCCCGTGACAGCGCGACCGGGGAGCTGTTTTTT	CASSSRDSATGELFF
16	TRBV18	TRBD2	TRBJ2-1	.	TGTGCCAGCTCACCACCCCCAGCGGGGAACTTCAATGAGCAGTTCTTC	CASSPPPAGNFNEQFF
14	TRBV29-1	.	TRBJ2-5	.	TGCAGCGTTGTTCCCAGCACGGTAGGGGAGACCCAGTACTTC	CSVVPSTVGETQYF
13	TRBV27	.	TRBJ2-1	.	TGTGCCAGCAGTTCCGGAACCTACAATGAGCAGTTCTTC	CASSSGTYNEQFF
16	TRBV19	TRBD1	TRBJ2-3	.	TGTGCCAGTAGTATCCCAGGGGGTTATAGCACAGATACGCAGTATTTT	CASSIPGGYSTDTQYF